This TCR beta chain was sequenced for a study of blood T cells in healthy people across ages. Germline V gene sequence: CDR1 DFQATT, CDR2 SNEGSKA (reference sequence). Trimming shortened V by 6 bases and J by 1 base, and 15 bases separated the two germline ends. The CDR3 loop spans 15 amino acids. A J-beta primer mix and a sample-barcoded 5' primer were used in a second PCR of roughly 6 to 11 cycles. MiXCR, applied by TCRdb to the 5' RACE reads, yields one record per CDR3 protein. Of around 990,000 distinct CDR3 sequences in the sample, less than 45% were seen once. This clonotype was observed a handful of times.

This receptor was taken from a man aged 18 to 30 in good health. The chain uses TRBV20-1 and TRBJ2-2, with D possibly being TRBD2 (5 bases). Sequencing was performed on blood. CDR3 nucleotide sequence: TGCAGTGCAAATGGGGAGTGCAAGAACACCGGGGAGCTGTTTTTT. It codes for CSANGECKNTGELFF.